The rows below give T cell receptor beta chains drawn from one sample of a study of CD8 T cells in ankylosing spondylitis. TCRdb re-analysed the 5' RACE reads in MiXCR, keeping a single row per CDR3 protein. The top ten clones hold roughly 14% of a sample with more than 250,000 distinct CDR3 sequences, roughly 8% of them seen once. Source material: blood, either unsorted or a sorted T cell fraction (not recorded which). The source is a male donor with ankylosing spondylitis. CDR3s include the opening cysteine and the closing phenylalanine or tryptophan. D genes are given only for firm matches. Only part of the rows carry a size: once, few, many, or a class if the clone is expanded.

D: TRBD2; J: TRBJ2-7; size: -; V: TRBV6-5; DNA: TGTGCCAGCAGTTACGTTGCGGGAGACTCCTACGAGCAGTACTTC; CDR3: CASSYVAGDSYEQYF
D: TRBD1; J: TRBJ2-2; size: few; V: TRBV2; DNA: TGTGCCAGCAGTAAAGACAGGGGGACCGGGGAGCTGTTTTTT; CDR3: CASSKDRGTGELFF
D: -; J: TRBJ2-2; size: -; V: TRBV7-3; DNA: TGTGCCAGCAGCTTGGGCCAGGCTTACACCGGGGAGCTGTTTTTT; CDR3: CASSLGQAYTGELFF
D: -; J: TRBJ2-1; size: many; V: TRBV3-1; DNA: TGTGCCAGCAGCCAAGATGCGCGGACATACAATGAGCAGTTCTTC; CDR3: CASSQDARTYNEQFF
D: TRBD2; J: TRBJ2-1; size: few; V: TRBV20-1; DNA: TGCAGTGCTAGAGGTAGCGGGAGTCGCTATGAGCAGTTCTTC; CDR3: CSARGSGSRYEQFF
D: -; J: TRBJ1-1; size: many; V: TRBV15; DNA: TGTGCCACCAGCAGAGTTGGGGGCTCGGCTGAAGCTTTCTTT; CDR3: CATSRVGGSAEAFF
D: -; J: TRBJ2-7; size: -; V: TRBV7-9; DNA: TGTGCCAGCAGCTTGTCGGGGCAGGACGAGCAGTACTTC; CDR3: CASSLSGQDEQYF
D: TRBD1; J: TRBJ2-1; size: many; V: TRBV5-1; DNA: TGCGCCAGCAGCTTGGCCGGGACAGGGGGCTACAATGAGCAGTTCTTC; CDR3: CASSLAGTGGYNEQFF
D: -; J: TRBJ2-7; size: -; V: TRBV5-1; DNA: TGCGCCAGCAGCTCCACAGCCATCAGAGGGGTCGAGCAGTACTTC; CDR3: CASSSTAIRGVEQYF
D: TRBD2; J: TRBJ2-1; size: few; V: TRBV7-9; DNA: TGTGCCAGCAGCTCGCTATTCCCGGGAGGGGGGGATGAGCAGTTCTTC; CDR3: CASSSLFPGGGDEQFF
D: TRBD1; J: TRBJ2-7; size: many; V: TRBV29-1; DNA: TGCAGCGTCCAACCCTGGGGGACAGGGGGCTCCTACGAGCAGTACTTC; CDR3: CSVQPWGTGGSYEQYF
D: -; J: TRBJ1-6; size: few; V: TRBV20-1; DNA: TGCAGTGCTAGAGTCCCAGGACCCCTGGGCCATTCACCCCTCCACTTT; CDR3: CSARVPGPLGHSPLHF
D: TRBD1; J: TRBJ1-5; size: -; V: TRBV7-9; DNA: TGTGCCAGCAGCTCGTCGACAGGGCGGAATCAGCCCCAGCATTTT; CDR3: CASSSSTGRNQPQHF
D: -; J: TRBJ2-3; size: -; V: TRBV15; DNA: TGTGCCACCAGCAGAGATGAGGGTGCAGATACGCAGTATTTT; CDR3: CATSRDEGADTQYF
D: -; J: TRBJ2-1; size: -; V: TRBV5-1; DNA: TGCGCCAGCAGCGTGGGATTTGGGTTCAATGAGCAGTTCTTC; CDR3: CASSVGFGFNEQFF
D: TRBD2; J: TRBJ2-1; size: -; V: TRBV6-1; DNA: TGTGCCAGCAGTAGGCTAGCGGGAGTTGACAATGAGCAGTTCTTC; CDR3: CASSRLAGVDNEQFF
D: TRBD2; J: TRBJ2-1; size: -; V: TRBV12-3/TRBV12-4; DNA: TGTGCCAGCAAACCGGGACTAGCGGGAGTCTCCCCCTACAATGTGCAGTTCTTC; CDR3: CASKPGLAGVSPYNVQFF
D: TRBD2; J: TRBJ2-1; size: many; V: TRBV12-3/TRBV12-4; DNA: TGTGCCAGCAGTCCGGGGACTAGCGGAAATGAGCAGTTCTTC; CDR3: CASSPGTSGNEQFF
D: -; J: TRBJ2-7; size: many; V: TRBV28; DNA: TGTGCCAGCAGTTACCTGGATGGGGGTCTGGACGAGCAGTACTTC; CDR3: CASSYLDGGLDEQYF
D: -; J: TRBJ1-4; size: -; V: TRBV5-1; DNA: TGCGCCAGCAGCCGTGGGAGCCAAACAACTAATGAAAAACTGTTTTTT; CDR3: CASSRGSQTTNEKLFF
D: -; J: TRBJ2-1; size: -; V: TRBV9; DNA: TGTGCCACTTGCTACCTCTACAATGAGCAGTTCTTC; CDR3: CATCYLYNEQFF
D: TRBD2; J: TRBJ2-7; size: few; V: TRBV18; DNA: TGTGCCAGCTCACCCGCGGGAGTTGGCGAGCAGTACTTC; CDR3: CASSPAGVGEQYF
D: TRBD2; J: TRBJ2-7; size: -; V: TRBV20-1; DNA: TGCAGTGCTAGAGCCCCTGGACTAGCGGGACCTTACGAGCAGTACTTC; CDR3: CSARAPGLAGPYEQYF
D: TRBD1; J: TRBJ2-7; size: few; V: TRBV27; DNA: TGTGCCAGCAGTATAGAATACGGGACAGGCTACGAGCAGTACTTC; CDR3: CASSIEYGTGYEQYF